This TCR beta chain was identified in a study of cytomegalovirus exposure and HLA in healthy donors (dated by TCRdb to the late 2010s). With regard to the full study: An earlier analysis of some 600 of the donors reported 276 Gb of sequence data and around 100 million unique TCR beta sequences obtained from approximately 180 million T cells. Approximately 300 gigabases of sequencing data and around 90 million unique TCR sequences made up an early release that covered 500 to 650 HLA-typed donors. Of the approximately 400 genotyped donors, around 81% fell in the genetic ancestry cluster associated with self-reported Caucasian donors. The study aimed to test whether cataloging public T cell receptors could reveal signatures of past pathogen exposure. The study profiled the T cell repertoires of hundreds of subjects by immunosequencing and related them to cytomegalovirus serostatus. In addition to the first cohort of about 650 subjects, a separate validation cohort of about 120 different subjects was used. The study combined high-throughput TCR immunosequencing, statistical association of individual TCRs with disease status, and machine learning to predict cytomegalovirus infection status. A later analysis re-examined previously published TCR beta repertoires from about 700 donors and added high-resolution HLA genotyping to investigate patterns of TCR occurrence. The later analysis used no new phenotypic data to find candidate immune exposures, relying instead on TCR beta sequences and their occurrence across donors. To decide whether each TCR beta V gene segment behaved as functional or pseudogenic, an earlier analysis of approximately 600 of the donors relied on high-throughput TCR beta sequencing. Donor age, sex, ethnicity and CMV serostatus were compiled together with the repertoire data. A later genetic analysis took genome-wide SNP genotypes for about 55% of the 666 donors and used that subset as a discovery cohort. All discovery cohort repertoires had been generated on a single sequencing platform. Both class I and class II loci were covered by HLA typing, at four-digit resolution. Typing coverage differed by locus: A, B, C, DRB1 and DQB1 were typed in about 620-630 donors, DQA1 in roughly 510, DPA1 in over 600, and DPB1 in roughly 470. Roughly five DR-DQ haplotypes were handled as single units for association and clustering because linkage in the cohort was strong. Among some 410 genotyped donors of the cohort, an average of roughly 230,000 unique TCR beta nucleotide sequences was sequenced per donor, of which about 18% were non-productive. Broader findings and caveats from the paper: In this cohort, only TCR beta chains were sequenced, and detectable features were limited by the absence of alpha or paired-chain data. The 87-base-pair reads could not distinguish some IMGT-functional V segments, including TRBV6-2 and TRBV6-3, so those segments were excluded. In vitro tests confirmed that three of the cytomegalovirus-associated TCR beta chains recognize cytomegalovirus antigens. Sequencing depth was assumed to be roughly uniform across donors in the presence/absence analyses, though that assumption may not hold. In a later genetic analysis, fewer N-insertions in productive TCRs were reported among donors in an Asian-associated ancestry cluster than the approximately 670-donor mean. According to a later analysis, parvovirus B19, influenza, CMV and Epstein-Barr virus appeared linked to several top co-occurrence clusters. The only immune exposure information available for the cohort was CMV serostatus. HLA typing was unavailable for some donors at each locus, so association tests used only the typed subset. Because counts were too low, about 17 rarely observed V segments, including chromosome 9 orphons, were excluded from the earlier analysis of fewer than 650 of the donors. The authors suggested that the approach could potentially be generalized to other disease states and immunological phenotypes. In a later genetic analysis, a missense DCLRE1C variant was associated with V-gene and J-gene trimming of TCR beta chains, and the association was replicated in an independent cohort. A later analysis associated about 17,000 TCR beta sequences with specific HLA alleles at a false discovery rate of 0.05. The classifier was reported to diagnose cytomegalovirus status with high specificity and sensitivity in both the original and validation cohorts. Strong co-occurrence of HLA alleles, especially DR and DQ, made assigning TCR associations to individual alleles difficult. In a later analysis, HLA-associated TCR beta chains showed more clonal expansion and lower generation probabilities than non-associated chains that were equally common. According to a later analysis, TCR association rates differed among HLA loci, with DRB1 alleles showing the most associated TCRs and HLA-C alleles showing the fewest. Correlated functional status among segregating V segments might reflect linkage disequilibrium, but an unknown experimental factor could not be ruled out. Broadly in line with IMGT annotations, most TCR beta V segments showed up in productive rearrangements about 87% or about 30% of the time in an earlier analysis of approximately 600 of the donors. Most CMV-associated TCR beta chains appeared to be HLA-restricted in a later analysis, and the HLA associations seemed to be driven largely by CMV exposure. A cluster of highly shared sequence variants was judged likely to be a technical artifact of the sequencing pipeline. A total of roughly 160 TCR beta chains were listed by the study as associated with cytomegalovirus. A further reported finding was that TCR beta sequences accurately predicted the HLA-A and HLA-B alleles for most subjects in the first cohort. Most TCR sequences were seen in very few donors, while some public TCRs were found in many individuals.

A word on this clone: Which antigen it targets is not known. The input lacks base qualities; no much larger clone sits a single base away.

In total, about 650 healthy bone marrow donors made up the cohort. At the time of sampling, every cohort member was nominally healthy, though immune exposures that went unrecorded were likely present. The donor was CMV seronegative and was included in the group of under 450 seronegative cohort members. Each donor provided a peripheral blood sample, and peripheral blood mononuclear cells were used for TCR beta sequencing. The Qiagen DNeasy Blood Extraction Kit was used to extract genomic DNA from the blood cell samples. From its cysteine to its phenylalanine, the CDR3 spans 15 amino acids. The entry retains the CDR3 DNA only, 45 bases that are in frame from base 1. Trimming accounts for 9 bases at V and 1 base at J, while the number of junction bases matched to no gene is 10. The CDR1 and CDR2 encoded by the germline V gene (reference sequence) are LNHDA and SQIVND. Receptor amplification or capture employed the immunoSEQ multiplex PCR assay. For the multiplex PCR, a mixture combining 60 forward primers for TCR Vbeta segments and 13 reverse primers for TCR Jbeta segments was used. The CDR3 region of rearranged TCR beta genes was amplified from genomic DNA with a multiplex PCR assay. Amplified TCR beta libraries were sequenced as 87-base-pair reads on the Illumina HiSeq System. In the source study's methods: Across the 500 to 750 repertoires, a later analysis counted 78 million or so unique TCR beta chains, roughly 11 million of which were shared by at least two donors. Raw reads were error-corrected and collapsed into unique sequences with a nearest-neighbor algorithm that merged closely related sequences to remove PCR and sequencing errors. V, D and J gene segments were assigned by aligning CDR3 sequences to IMGT reference sequences. For a sequence to be retained, a match of at least six nucleotides was required to both a V gene segment and a J gene segment. Rearrangements were classified as productive when the CDR3 lacked stop codons and remained in frame with V and J, and all other rearrangements were classified as non-productive. CDR3 was defined according to IMGT convention as the region running from the second conserved V-encoded cysteine to the conserved J-encoded phenylalanine. In an earlier analysis of around 640 of the donors, sequences lacking an unambiguous match to a single V gene segment were excluded. In an earlier analysis of 587 of the donors, a V segment was called functional when productive rearrangements were above 56.7%, and segregating when the standard deviation between donors exceeded 5%. A statistical classification framework was built to diagnose cytomegalovirus status from the catalog of TCR beta chain sequences. V and J gene assignment, in a later analysis, came from comparing TCR nucleotide sequences with IMGT/GENE-DB human TR gene sequences. In a later analysis, CDR3 sequences and most-parsimonious VDJ recombination scenarios were assigned using the TCRdist pipeline. In a later analysis, every TCR beta chain was defined by the combination of its CDR3 amino acid sequence and its V-gene family, and reads without a unique V-gene family were dropped. In a later analysis, 550 to 650 highly shared, low-generation-probability nucleotide sequences were removed to address suspected cross-contamination and a sequencing artifact. In a later analysis, a clonal expansion index was calculated for each public chain from normalized within-repertoire ranks of inferred template counts. In a later analysis, generation probabilities were computed with a VDJ recombination model fitted to out-of-frame rearrangements, and the resulting probabilities were checked against IGoR. In a later analysis, hypergeometric tests were used to score TCR-TCR, TCR-HLA and TCR-CMV co-occurrence, with a repertoire-size bias correction applied to TCR pairs. A later analysis estimated false discovery rates by permuting HLA or CMV assignments 20 times. In a later analysis, co-occurring TCRs were grouped using DBSCAN, and TCRdist sequence similarity was added for clustering within HLA-allele-positive subsets. Co-occurrence clustering excluded repertoires with fewer than 30,000 or more than 120,000 public chains, plus five with anomalous nucleotide sharing. This immuneACCESS table, as held by TCRdb, lists in-frame sequences with V and J called but not all clones. Of the missing ones, under half trace to an unresolved V gene in checked studies; the others have no known cause. The DNA gave D and trimming, while V, J and clone size come from that table. The sample contains about 220,000 clones, just over 75% of them found a single time. Clones ranked in the top ten supply over 0.55% of the sample.

This TCR was recovered from a man aged 18-30 years in good health and CMV-seronegative. What was sequenced was PBMCs. The chain employs TRBV19 and TRBJ1-1; TRBD1 fits 8 bases in the junction. CDR3 reads: CASSNRGTGNTEAFF. Read as DNA, the sequence is TGTGCCAGCAGCAATAGAGGGACAGGGAACACTGAAGCTTTCTTT.